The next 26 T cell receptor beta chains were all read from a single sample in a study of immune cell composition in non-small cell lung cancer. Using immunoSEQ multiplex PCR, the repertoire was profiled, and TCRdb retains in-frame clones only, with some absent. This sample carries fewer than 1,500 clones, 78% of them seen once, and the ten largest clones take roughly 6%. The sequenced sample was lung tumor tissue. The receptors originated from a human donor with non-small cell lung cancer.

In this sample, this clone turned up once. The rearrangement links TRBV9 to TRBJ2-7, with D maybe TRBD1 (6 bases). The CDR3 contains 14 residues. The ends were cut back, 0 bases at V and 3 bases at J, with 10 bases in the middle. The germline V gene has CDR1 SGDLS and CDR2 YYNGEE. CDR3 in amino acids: CASSVGQAVYEQYF. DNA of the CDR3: TGTGCCAGCAGCGTAGGACAGGCGGTCTACGAGCAGTACTTC.

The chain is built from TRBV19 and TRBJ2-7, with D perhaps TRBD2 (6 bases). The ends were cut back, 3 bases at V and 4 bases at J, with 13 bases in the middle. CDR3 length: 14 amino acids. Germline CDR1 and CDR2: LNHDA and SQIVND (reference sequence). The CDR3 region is CASSIGGTAYEQYF. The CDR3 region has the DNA TGTGCCAGTAGTATTGGAGGGACGGCATACGAGCAGTACTTC.

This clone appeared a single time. CDR3 sequence: CASGTGAYEQYF. As DNA, the CDR3 is TGTGCCAGCGGGACAGGGGCCTACGAGCAGTACTTC. The chain uses TRBV19 and TRBJ2-7; 10 bases agree with TRBD1. The germline V gene has CDR1 LNHDA and CDR2 SQIVND (reference sequence). V lost 9 bases to trimming and J lost 2 bases; unmatched junction nucleotides: 1. The CDR3 has 12 residues.

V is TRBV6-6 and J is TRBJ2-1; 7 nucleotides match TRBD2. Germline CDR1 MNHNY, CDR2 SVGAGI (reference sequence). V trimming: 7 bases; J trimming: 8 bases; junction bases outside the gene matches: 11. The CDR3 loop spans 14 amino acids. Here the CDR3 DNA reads TGTGCCAGCACCTTGACTAGCCTCTCCTATGAGCAGTTCTTC. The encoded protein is CASTLTSLSYEQFF.

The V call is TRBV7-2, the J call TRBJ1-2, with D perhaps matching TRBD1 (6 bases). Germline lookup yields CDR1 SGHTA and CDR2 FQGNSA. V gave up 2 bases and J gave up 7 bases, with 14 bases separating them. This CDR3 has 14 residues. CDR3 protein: CASSLYRTDAGYTF. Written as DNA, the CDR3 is TGTGCCAGCAGCTTATACAGGACAGACGCTGGCTACACCTTC.

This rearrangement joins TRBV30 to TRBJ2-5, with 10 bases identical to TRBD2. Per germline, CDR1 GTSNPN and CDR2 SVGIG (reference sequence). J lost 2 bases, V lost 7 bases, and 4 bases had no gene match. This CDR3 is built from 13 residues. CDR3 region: CASSGREQETQYF. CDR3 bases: TGTGCCTCTAGCGGGAGAGAACAAGAGACCCAGTACTTC.

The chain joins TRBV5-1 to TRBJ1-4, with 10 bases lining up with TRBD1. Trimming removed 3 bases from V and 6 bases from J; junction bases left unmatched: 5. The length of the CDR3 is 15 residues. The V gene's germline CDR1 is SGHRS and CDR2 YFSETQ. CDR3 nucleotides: TGCGCCAGCAGCTGGTCCGGGACAGGGGATGAAAAACTGTTTTTT. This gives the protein CASSWSGTGDEKLFF.

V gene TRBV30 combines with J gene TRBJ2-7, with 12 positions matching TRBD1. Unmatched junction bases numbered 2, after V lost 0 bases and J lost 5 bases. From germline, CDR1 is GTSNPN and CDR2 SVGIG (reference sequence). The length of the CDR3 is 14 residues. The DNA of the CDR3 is TGTGCCTGGAGTGTGGGACAGGGGGCCCACGAGCAGTACTTC. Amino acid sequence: CAWSVGQGAHEQYF.

The CDR3 is CASSLREPGDRGRAGELFF. CDR3 in DNA: TGTGCCAGCAGTTTAAGGGAGCCAGGAGACAGGGGGCGCGCCGGGGAGCTGTTTTTT. The V and J genes are TRBV27 and TRBJ2-2; 10 bases align to TRBD1. V was pared by 2 bases and J by 6 bases, with 15 bases of the junction left unmatched. Germline CDR1 and CDR2: MNHEY and SMNVEV (reference sequence). This CDR3 has 19 amino acids.

The CDR3 bases are TGTGCCAGCAGCTTGTTGGGCACGGCGGGGCAGTACTTC. Protein product: CASSLLGTAGQYF. The chain recombines TRBV5-8 with TRBJ2-7, with a tentative D call TRBD2 (5 bases). The germline V and J ends were trimmed by 1 base and 9 bases, with 14 bases remaining between them. The CDR3 totals 13 residues. Germline loops: CDR1 SGHTS, CDR2 YDEGEE.

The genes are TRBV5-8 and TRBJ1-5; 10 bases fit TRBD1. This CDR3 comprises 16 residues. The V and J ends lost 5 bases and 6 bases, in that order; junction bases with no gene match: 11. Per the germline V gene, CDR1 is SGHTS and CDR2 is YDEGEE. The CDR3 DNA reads TGTGCCAGCAGACGACGACAGGGGGCTTACGTTCAGCCCCAGCATTTT. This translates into CASRRRQGAYVQPQHF.

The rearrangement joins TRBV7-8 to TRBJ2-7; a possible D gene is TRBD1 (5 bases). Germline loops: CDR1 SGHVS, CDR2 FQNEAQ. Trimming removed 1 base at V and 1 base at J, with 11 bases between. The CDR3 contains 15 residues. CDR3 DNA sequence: TGTGCCAGCAGCTTAGTGCCACAGGCTTCCTACGAGCAGTACTTC. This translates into CASSLVPQASYEQYF.

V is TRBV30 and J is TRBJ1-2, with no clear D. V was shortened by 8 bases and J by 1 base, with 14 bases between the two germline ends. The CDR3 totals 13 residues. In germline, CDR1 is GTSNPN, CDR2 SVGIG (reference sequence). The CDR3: CATGGEYNYGYTF. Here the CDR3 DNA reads TGTGCCACCGGCGGGGAATATAACTATGGCTACACCTTC.

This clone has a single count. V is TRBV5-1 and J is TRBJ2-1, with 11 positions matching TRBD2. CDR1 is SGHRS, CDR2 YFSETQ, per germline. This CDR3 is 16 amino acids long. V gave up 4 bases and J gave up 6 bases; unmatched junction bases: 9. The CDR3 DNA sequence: TGCGCCAGCAGCCTGGGGCCTAGCGGGGGGTTCAATGAGCAGTTCTTC. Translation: CASSLGPSGGFNEQFF. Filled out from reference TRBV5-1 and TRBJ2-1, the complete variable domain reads KAGVTQTPRYLIKTRGQQVTLSCSPISGHRSVSWYQQTPGQGLQFLFEYFSETQRNKGNFPGRFSGRQFSNSRSEMNVSTLELGDSALYLCASSLGPSGGFNEQFFGPGTRLTVL.

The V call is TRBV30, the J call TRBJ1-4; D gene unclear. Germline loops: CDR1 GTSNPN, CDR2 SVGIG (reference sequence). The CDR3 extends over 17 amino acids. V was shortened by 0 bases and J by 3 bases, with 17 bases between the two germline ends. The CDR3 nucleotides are TGTGCCTGGAGTGTACCTGGGTGGGCCACCGCTAATGAAAAACTGTTTTTT. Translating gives CAWSVPGWATANEKLFF.

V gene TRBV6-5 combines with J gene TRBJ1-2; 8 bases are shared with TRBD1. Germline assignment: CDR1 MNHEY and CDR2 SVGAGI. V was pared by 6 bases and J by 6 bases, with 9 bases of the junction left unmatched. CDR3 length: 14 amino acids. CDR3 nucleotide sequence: TGTGCCAGCAGCCAACAGGGGGGGAATGATGGCTACACCTTC. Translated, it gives CASSQQGGNDGYTF.

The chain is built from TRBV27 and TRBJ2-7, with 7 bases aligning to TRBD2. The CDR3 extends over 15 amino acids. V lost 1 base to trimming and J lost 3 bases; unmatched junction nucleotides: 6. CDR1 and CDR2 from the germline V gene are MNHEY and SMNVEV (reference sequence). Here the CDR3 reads CASSLFGAGDYEQYF. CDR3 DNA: TGTGCCAGCAGTTTATTCGGGGCGGGGGACTACGAGCAGTACTTC.

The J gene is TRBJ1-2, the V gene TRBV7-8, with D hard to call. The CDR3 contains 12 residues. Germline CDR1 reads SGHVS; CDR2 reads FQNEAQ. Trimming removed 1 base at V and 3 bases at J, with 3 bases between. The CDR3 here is CASSLGDYGYTF. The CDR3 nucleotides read TGTGCCAGCAGCTTAGGAGACTATGGCTACACCTTC.

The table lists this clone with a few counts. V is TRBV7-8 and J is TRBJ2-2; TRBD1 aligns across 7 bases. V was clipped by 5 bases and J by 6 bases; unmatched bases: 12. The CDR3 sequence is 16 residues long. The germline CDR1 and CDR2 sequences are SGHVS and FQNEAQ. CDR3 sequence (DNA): TGTGCCAGCAGCCTACCCCCGGGACAGTTGCCCGGGGAGCTGTTTTTT. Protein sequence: CASSLPPGQLPGELFF. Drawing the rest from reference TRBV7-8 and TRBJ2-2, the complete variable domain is GAGVSQSPRYKVAKRGQDVALRCDPISGHVSLFWYQQALGQGPEFLTYFQNEAQLDKSGLPSDRFFAERPEGSVSTLKIQRTQQEDSAVYLCASSLPPGQLPGELFFGEGSRLTVL.

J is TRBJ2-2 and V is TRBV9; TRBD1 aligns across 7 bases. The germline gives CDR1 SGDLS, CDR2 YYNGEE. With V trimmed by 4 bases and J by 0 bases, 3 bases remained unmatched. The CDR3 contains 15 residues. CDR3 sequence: CASSPGTANTGELFF. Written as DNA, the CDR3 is TGTGCCAGCAGCCCCGGGACAGCGAACACCGGGGAGCTGTTTTTT.

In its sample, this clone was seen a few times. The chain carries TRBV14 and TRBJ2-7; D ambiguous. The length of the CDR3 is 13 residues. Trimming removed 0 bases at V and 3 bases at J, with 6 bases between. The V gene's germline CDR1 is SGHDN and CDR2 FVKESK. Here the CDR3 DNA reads TGTGCCAGCAGCCAAGACCCTGTCTACGAGCAGTACTTC. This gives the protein CASSQDPVYEQYF.

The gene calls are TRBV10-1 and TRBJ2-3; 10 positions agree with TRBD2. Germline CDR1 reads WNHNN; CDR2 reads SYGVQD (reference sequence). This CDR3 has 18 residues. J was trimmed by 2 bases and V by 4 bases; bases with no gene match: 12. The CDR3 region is CASSASGSHPRVTDTQYF. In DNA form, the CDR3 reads TGCGCCAGCAGTGCTAGCGGGAGCCACCCGCGGGTCACAGATACGCAGTATTTT.

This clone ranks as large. The DNA for the CDR3 is TGTGCCAGCAGCCAAGGAGGGGGGGGCTACGAGCAGTACTTC. This sequence encodes CASSQGGGGYEQYF. The rearrangement joins TRBV4-2 to TRBJ2-7, with D possibly matching TRBD2 (7 bases). The CDR3 runs 14 residues. From germline, CDR1 is LGHNA and CDR2 YNFKEQ. Trimming removed 1 base at V and 3 bases at J, with 10 bases between.

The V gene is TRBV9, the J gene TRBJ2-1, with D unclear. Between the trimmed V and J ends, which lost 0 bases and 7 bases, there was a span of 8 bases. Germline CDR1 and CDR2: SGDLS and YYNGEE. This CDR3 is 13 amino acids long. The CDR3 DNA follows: TGTGCCAGCAGCGTAGCGAGTAAAAATGAGCAGTTCTTC. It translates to CASSVASKNEQFF. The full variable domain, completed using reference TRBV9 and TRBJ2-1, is DSGVTQTPKHLITATGQRVTLRCSPRSGDLSVYWYQQSLDQGLQFLIQYYNGEERAKGNILERFSAQQFPDLHSELNLSSLELGDSALYFCASSVASKNEQFFGPGTRLTVL.

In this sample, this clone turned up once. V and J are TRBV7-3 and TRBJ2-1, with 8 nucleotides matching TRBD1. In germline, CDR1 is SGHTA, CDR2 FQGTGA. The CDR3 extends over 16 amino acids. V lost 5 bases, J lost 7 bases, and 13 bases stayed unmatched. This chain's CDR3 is CASSPYRGDTENEQFF. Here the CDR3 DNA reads TGTGCCAGCAGCCCTTACAGGGGGGATACGGAGAATGAGCAGTTCTTC.

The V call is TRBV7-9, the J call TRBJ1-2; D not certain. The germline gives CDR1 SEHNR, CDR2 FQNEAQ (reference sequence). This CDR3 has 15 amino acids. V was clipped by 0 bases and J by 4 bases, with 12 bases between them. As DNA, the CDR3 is TGTGCCAGCAGCTTAGCGCAGGCCCGACCCTATGGCTACACCTTC. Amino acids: CASSLAQARPYGYTF.